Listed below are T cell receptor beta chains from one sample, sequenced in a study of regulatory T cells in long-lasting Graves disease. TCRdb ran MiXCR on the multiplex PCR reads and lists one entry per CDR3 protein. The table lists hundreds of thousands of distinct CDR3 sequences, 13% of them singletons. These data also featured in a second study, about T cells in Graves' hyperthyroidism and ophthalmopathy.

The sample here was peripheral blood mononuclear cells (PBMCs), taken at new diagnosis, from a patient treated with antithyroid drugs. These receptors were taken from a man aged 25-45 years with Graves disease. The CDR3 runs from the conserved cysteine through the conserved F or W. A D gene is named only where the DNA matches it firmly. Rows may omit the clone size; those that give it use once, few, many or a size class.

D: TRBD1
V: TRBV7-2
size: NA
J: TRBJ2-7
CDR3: CASSSGGVPYEQYF
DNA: TGTGCCAGCAGTTCAGGGGGCGTTCCCTACGAGCAGTACTTC

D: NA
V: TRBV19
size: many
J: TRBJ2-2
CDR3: CASSIIRLYTGELFF
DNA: TGTGCCAGTAGTATTATAAGACTATACACCGGGGAGCTGTTTTTT

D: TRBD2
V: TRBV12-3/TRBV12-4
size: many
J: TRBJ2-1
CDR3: CASSPRLAANEQFF
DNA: TGTGCCAGCAGCCCCAGACTAGCGGCCAATGAGCAGTTCTTC

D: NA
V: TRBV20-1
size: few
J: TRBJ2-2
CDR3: CSAMREGYGELFF
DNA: TGCAGTGCTATGCGCGAGGGGTACGGGGAGCTGTTTTTT

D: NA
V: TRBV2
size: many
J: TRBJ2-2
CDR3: CASRQEVAGELFF
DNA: TGTGCCAGCAGGCAGGAAGTTGCCGGGGAGCTGTTTTTT

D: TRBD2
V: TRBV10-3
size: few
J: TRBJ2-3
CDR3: CAISSTLLAGGVDTQYF
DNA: TGTGCCATCAGTTCCACCTTACTAGCGGGAGGCGTAGATACGCAGTATTTT

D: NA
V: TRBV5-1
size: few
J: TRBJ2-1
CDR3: CASSPGYGGGARTKQFF
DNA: TGCGCCAGCAGCCCGGGCTATGGGGGAGGTGCTAGGACGAAGCAGTTCTTC

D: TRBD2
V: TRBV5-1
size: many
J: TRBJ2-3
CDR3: CASSFASGGRPRVDTQYF
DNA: TGCGCCAGCAGCTTCGCCTCGGGAGGGCGGCCCCGGGTCGATACGCAGTATTTT

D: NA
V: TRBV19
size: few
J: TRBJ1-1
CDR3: CASSVGITEAFF
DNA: TGTGCCAGTAGTGTGGGGATCACTGAAGCTTTCTTT

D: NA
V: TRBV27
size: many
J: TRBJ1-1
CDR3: CASSLSATGNTEAFF
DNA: TGTGCCAGCAGTTTATCCGCGACAGGGAACACTGAAGCTTTCTTT

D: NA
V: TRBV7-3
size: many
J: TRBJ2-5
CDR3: CASSFGPGQETQYF
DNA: TGTGCCAGCAGCTTTGGTCCGGGTCAAGAGACCCAGTACTTC

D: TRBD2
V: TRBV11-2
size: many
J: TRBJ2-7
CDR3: CASSLRTGTSVNEQYF
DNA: TGTGCCAGCAGCTTACGTACCGGGACTAGCGTGAACGAGCAGTACTTC

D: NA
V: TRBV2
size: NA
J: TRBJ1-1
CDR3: CASKPGPEKAFF
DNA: TGTGCCAGCAAACCGGGCCCTGAAAAAGCTTTCTTT

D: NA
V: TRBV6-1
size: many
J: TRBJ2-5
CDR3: CASSEGTEETQYF
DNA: TGTGCCAGCAGTGAAGGGACCGAAGAGACCCAGTACTTC

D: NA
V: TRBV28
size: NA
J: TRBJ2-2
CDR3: CASRGVGELFF
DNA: TGTGCCAGCAGGGGAGTCGGGGAGCTGTTTTTT

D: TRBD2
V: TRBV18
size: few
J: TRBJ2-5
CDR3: CASSPLLREGPVETQYF
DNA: TGTGCCAGCTCACCCCTCTTACGGGAGGGCCCGGTGGAGACCCAGTACTTC

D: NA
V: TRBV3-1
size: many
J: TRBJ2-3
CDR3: CASSHAVERDTQYF
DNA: TGTGCCAGCAGTCATGCTGTCGAGAGGGATACGCAGTATTTT

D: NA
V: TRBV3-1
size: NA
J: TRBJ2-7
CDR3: CASSQLSGANYEQYF
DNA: TGTGCCAGCAGCCAATTATCAGGGGCCAACTACGAGCAGTACTTC

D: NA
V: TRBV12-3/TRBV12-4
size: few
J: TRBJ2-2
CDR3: CASSQIRTGELFF
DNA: TGTGCCAGCAGCCAGATCCGCACCGGGGAGCTGTTTTTT

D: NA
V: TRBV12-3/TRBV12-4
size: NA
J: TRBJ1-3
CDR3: CASSFGSRGRRRERNTIYF
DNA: TGTGCCAGCAGTTTTGGATCTCGGGGACGGAGAAGGGAGCGAAACACCATATATTTT

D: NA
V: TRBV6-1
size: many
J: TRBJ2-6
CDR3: CASRGFGANVLTF
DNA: TGTGCCAGCAGGGGATTCGGGGCCAACGTCCTGACTTTC

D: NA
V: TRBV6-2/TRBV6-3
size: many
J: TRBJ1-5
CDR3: CASSEGPLSNQPQHF
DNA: TGTGCCAGCAGTGAGGGGCCCCTTAGCAATCAGCCCCAGCATTTT

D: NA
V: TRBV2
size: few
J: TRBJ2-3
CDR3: CASSEGGRALSSDTQYF
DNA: TGTGCCAGCAGTGAGGGGGGAAGGGCACTGAGCTCAGATACGCAGTATTTT

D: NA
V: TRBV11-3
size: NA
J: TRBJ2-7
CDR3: CAGSKGGAWEQYF
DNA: TGTGCCGGCAGCAAGGGGGGCGCCTGGGAGCAGTACTTC

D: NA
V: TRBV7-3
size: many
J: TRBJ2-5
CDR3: CASSPDGGVETQYF
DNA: TGTGCCAGCAGCCCCGATGGGGGCGTGGAGACCCAGTACTTC

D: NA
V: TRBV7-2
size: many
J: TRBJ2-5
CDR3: CASSLEGTETQYF
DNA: TGTGCCAGCAGCTTAGAAGGGACAGAGACCCAGTACTTC

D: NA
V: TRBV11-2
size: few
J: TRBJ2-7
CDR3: CASSLDPGPVDF
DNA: TGTGCCAGCAGCTTAGATCCGGGGCCGGTAGATTTC

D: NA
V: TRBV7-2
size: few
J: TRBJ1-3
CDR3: CASTRVEGPVVGNTIYF
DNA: TGTGCCAGCACCCGCGTTGAAGGGCCCGTTGTTGGAAACACCATATATTTT

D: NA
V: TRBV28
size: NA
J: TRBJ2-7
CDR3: CASSPARVHEQYF
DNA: TGTGCCAGCAGTCCCGCCAGGGTCCATGAGCAGTACTTC

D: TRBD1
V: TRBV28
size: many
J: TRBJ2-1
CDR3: CASRTGGAGEDEQFF
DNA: TGTGCCAGCAGAACAGGGGGCGCTGGGGAGGACGAGCAGTTCTTC

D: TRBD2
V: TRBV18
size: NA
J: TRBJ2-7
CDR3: CASSPTSGSTHEQYF
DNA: TGTGCCAGCTCCCCCACTAGCGGGAGTACCCACGAGCAGTACTTC

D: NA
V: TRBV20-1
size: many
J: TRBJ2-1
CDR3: CSARDFGMRGEQFF
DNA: TGCAGTGCTAGAGATTTCGGAATGAGGGGTGAGCAGTTCTTC